This T cell receptor (delta chain) was retrieved from a study of gamma-delta T cells after stem cell transplantation. Germline CDR1 GEAIGNYY, CDR2 EKD. This CDR3 is 19 amino acids long. The trim removed 0 bases at V and 0 bases at J, leaving 3 bases unmatched. In its sample, this clone is medium-sized (0.01 to 0.1%). TCRdb called clones anew from the RT-PCR reads with CATT. The sample yields about 4,500 delta-chain clones, approximately 15% seen once. This sequence was found in a human donor. It is not recorded whose cells these are; they may come from a transplant donor. The source material was gamma-delta T cells. V and J are TRDV2 and TRDJ3; TRDD3 matches 11 bases. CDR3 DNA: TGTGCCTGTGACACCGGTACTGGGGGATACTCCTGGGACACCCGACAGATGTTTTTC. This encodes CACDTGTGGYSWDTRQMFF.